The present T cell receptor (beta chain) was sequenced within a study of blood T cell repertoires in COVID-19. Study as a whole: T cells, B-cell-depleted T cells, or PBMCs provided the cDNA or gDNA that served as material.

J was trimmed by 0 bases and V by 6 bases; bases with no gene match: 5. The CDR3 spans 15 residues. Germline V gene sequence: CDR1 MNHEY, CDR2 SVGEGT. This clone has only a few counts. In the authors' methods: Reference gene primer amplification yielded estimated nucleated cell counts. The table came from immunoSEQ multiplex PCR; TCRdb's copy has only in-frame clones and leaves some out. For V, J and clone size, that table is used; D and trimming come from the DNA. The repertoire includes some 150,000 clones, 80% to 90% of them detected once, and 2.5% to 4% sits in the top ten. This TCR was recovered from a man aged 65-85 years with acute or convalescent COVID-19. The sequenced sample was peripheral blood. The chain links TRBV6-2 or TRBV6-3 to TRBJ1-1; 9 nucleotides align to TRBD1. The CDR3 protein is CASSMTGGMNTEAFF. In nucleotides, the CDR3 is TGTGCCAGCAGCATGACAGGGGGGATGAACACTGAAGCTTTCTTT.